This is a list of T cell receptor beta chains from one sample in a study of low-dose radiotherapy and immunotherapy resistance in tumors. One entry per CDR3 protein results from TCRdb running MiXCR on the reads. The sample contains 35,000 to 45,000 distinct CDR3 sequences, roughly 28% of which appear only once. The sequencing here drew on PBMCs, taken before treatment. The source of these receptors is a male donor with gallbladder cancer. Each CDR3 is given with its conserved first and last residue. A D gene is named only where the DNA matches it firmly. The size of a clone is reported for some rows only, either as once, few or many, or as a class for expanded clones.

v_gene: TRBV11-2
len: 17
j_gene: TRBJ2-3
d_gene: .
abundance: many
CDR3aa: CASSLGLRGLSTDTQYF
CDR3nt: TGTGCCAGCAGCTTAGGATTGCGCGGCCTCAGCACAGATACGCAGTATTTT

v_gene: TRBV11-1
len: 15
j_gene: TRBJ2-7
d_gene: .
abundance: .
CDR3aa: CASSQWSNLRGEQYF
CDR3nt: TGTGCCAGCAGCCAGTGGTCGAATCTCCGGGGAGAGCAGTACTTC

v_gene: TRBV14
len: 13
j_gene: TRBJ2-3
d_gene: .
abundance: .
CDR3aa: CASSRSGTDTQYF
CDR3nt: TGTGCCAGCAGCCGCAGCGGTACAGATACGCAGTATTTT

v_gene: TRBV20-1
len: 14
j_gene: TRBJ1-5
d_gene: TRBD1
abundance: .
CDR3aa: CSVKGQVINQPQHF
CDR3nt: TGCAGTGTCAAGGGACAGGTCATCAATCAGCCCCAGCATTTT

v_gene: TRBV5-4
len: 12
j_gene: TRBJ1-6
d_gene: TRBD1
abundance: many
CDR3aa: CASRDKGQEEHF
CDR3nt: TGTGCCAGCAGGGATAAGGGACAGGAGGAGCACTTT

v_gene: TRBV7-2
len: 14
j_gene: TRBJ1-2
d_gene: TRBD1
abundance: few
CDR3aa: CASSFRTGGQGYTF
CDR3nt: TGTGCCAGCAGCTTCCGGACAGGGGGCCAAGGCTACACCTTC

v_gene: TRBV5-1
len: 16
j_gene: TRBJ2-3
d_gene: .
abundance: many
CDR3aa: CGSSQVGRRDADTQYF
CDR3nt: TGCGGCAGCAGCCAAGTTGGACGACGTGACGCGGATACGCAGTATTTT

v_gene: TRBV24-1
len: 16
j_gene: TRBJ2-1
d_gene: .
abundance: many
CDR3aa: CATSDLQAVSYNEQFF
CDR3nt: TGTGCCACCAGTGACCTCCAGGCGGTATCCTACAATGAGCAGTTCTTC

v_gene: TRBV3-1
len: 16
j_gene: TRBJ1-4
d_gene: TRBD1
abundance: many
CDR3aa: CASSPPPGQGAEKLFF
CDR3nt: TGTGCCAGCAGCCCCCCCCCGGGACAGGGGGCTGAAAAACTGTTTTTT

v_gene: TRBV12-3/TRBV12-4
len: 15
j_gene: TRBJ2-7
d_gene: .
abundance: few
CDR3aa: CASSPRLVSGGEQYF
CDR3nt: TGTGCCAGCAGTCCGAGACTAGTCTCTGGGGGCGAGCAGTACTTC

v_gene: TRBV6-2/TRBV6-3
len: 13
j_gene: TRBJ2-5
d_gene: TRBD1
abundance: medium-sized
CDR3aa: CASSTGVEETQYF
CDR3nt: TGTGCCAGCAGCACAGGGGTGGAAGAGACCCAGTACTTC

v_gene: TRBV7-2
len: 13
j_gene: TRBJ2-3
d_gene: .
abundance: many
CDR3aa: CASSLKYKDTQYF
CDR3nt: TGTGCCAGCAGCTTAAAGTATAAGGATACGCAGTATTTT

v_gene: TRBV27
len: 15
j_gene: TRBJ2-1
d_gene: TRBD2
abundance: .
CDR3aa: CASSLSTSGIGEQFF
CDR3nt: TGTGCCAGCAGTTTAAGTACTAGCGGGATCGGTGAGCAGTTCTTC

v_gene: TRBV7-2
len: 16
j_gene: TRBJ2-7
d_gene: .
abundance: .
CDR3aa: CASTGTGLSSSYEQYF
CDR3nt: TGTGCCAGCACCGGAACAGGACTATCGAGCTCCTACGAGCAGTACTTC

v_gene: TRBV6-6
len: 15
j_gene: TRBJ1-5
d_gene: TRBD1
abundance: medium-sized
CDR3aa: CASSYNRGEGQPQHF
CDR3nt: TGTGCCAGCAGTTACAACAGGGGAGAGGGACAGCCCCAGCATTTT

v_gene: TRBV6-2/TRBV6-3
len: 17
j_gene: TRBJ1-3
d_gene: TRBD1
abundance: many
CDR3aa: CASRERGQAYSGNTIYF
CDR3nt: TGTGCCAGCAGGGAAAGGGGACAGGCCTACTCTGGAAACACCATATATTTT

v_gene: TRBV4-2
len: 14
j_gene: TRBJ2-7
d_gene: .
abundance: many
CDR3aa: CASSQDKVSYEQYF
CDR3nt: TGTGCCAGCAGCCAAGATAAGGTGTCCTACGAGCAGTACTTC

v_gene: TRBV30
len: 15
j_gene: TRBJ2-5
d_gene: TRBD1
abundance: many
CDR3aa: CAWSVPGTGQETQYF
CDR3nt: TGTGCCTGGAGTGTCCCCGGGACAGGGCAAGAGACCCAGTACTTC

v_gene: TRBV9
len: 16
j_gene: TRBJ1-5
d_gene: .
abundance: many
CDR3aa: CASTNVGPISNQPQHF
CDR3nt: TGTGCCAGCACTAACGTGGGACCGATTAGCAATCAGCCCCAGCATTTT

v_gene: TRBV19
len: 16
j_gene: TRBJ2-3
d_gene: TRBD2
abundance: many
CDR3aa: CASSYWTSGSADTQYF
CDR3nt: TGTGCCAGTAGTTATTGGACTAGCGGGTCCGCAGATACGCAGTATTTT

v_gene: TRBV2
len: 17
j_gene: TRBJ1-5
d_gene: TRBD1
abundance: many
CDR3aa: CASSEVRGLISNQPQHF
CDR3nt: TGTGCCAGCAGTGAAGTCAGGGGGCTTATTAGCAATCAGCCCCAGCATTTT

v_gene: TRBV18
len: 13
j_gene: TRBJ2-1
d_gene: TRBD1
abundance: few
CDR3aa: CASSSTQGRGQFF
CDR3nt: TGTGCCAGCTCTTCCACACAGGGGCGAGGGCAGTTCTTC